These 10 T cell receptor beta chains originate from one sample sequenced in a study of T-cell reconstitution after alpha-beta-depleted transplantation in children. TCRbeta library preparation incorporated unique molecular identifiers. One entry per CDR3 protein, called by TCRdb with MiXCR from the PCR reads. The sample records about 830,000 distinct CDR3 sequences, approximately 15% being singletons. The material was PBMCs, mostly from graft donor cells, obtained 360 days after TCRalphabeta/CD19-depleted stem cell transplant. The receptors originated from a male patient between 5 and 17 years old who had a stem cell transplant for acute lymphoblastic leukemia, so the T cells may come from the graft donor.

This clonotype was observed many times. This chain links TRBV14 with TRBJ2-3; 8 bases align to TRBD1. The germline CDR1 and CDR2 sequences are SGHDN and FVKESK. J gave up 6 bases and V 4 bases, and 12 bases lay outside the gene matches. The CDR3 consists of 16 residues. CDR3 bases: TGTGCCAGCAGCCGACGACAGGGGTATGACCAGGATACGCAGTATTTT. Amino acid sequence: CASSRRQGYDQDTQYF.

V is TRBV12-3 or TRBV12-4 and J is TRBJ2-7; 9 bases line up with TRBD1. This CDR3 is built from 14 residues. Trimming cost V 5 bases and J 7 bases; bases outside gene matches: 9. As DNA, the CDR3 is TGTGCCAGCAGTGTATACAGGGGGCGCGGGGAGCAGTACTTC. Protein product: CASSVYRGRGEQYF.

This sequence joins TRBV7-9 and TRBJ1-1; a weak D match, TRBD1 (5 bases). The germline CDR1 and CDR2 sequences are SEHNR and FQNEAQ (reference sequence). The V end lost 1 base, the J end lost 0 bases, and 9 bases lay between the germline ends. CDR3 size: 15 residues. The CDR3 spells CASSLDRGVNTEAFF. In nucleotides, the CDR3 is TGTGCCAGCAGCTTAGACAGAGGGGTGAACACTGAAGCTTTCTTT.

This clonotype has more than one count but fewer than ten. CDR3 in amino acids: CASTGTSEGEQFF. In DNA, the CDR3 is TGTGCCAGCACCGGGACTAGTGAGGGTGAGCAGTTCTTC. The V gene is TRBV9, the J gene TRBJ2-1; 8 bases fit TRBD2. CDR1 is SGDLS, CDR2 YYNGEE, per germline. The CDR3 is made up of 13 amino acids. Losses at the gene ends were 6 bases for V and 9 bases for J; bases not matched to a gene: 8.

The chain carries TRBV5-1 and TRBJ1-1; D gene uncertain. This CDR3 region has 14 residues. V gave up 8 bases and J gave up 5 bases, with 19 bases separating them. Germline V gene sequence: CDR1 SGHRS, CDR2 YFSETQ. The CDR3: CARSVGSLGTEAFF. In DNA, the CDR3 is TGCGCCAGGAGCGTCGGGTCTCTGGGGACTGAAGCTTTCTTT. Combining the CDR3 with reference TRBV5-1 and TRBJ1-1 gives the whole variable domain KAGVTQTPRYLIKTRGQQVTLSCSPISGHRSVSWYQQTPGQGLQFLFEYFSETQRNKGNFPGRFSGRQFSNSRSEMNVSTLELGDSALYLCARSVGSLGTEAFFGQGTRLTVV.

This clonotype was counted only a few times. This chain joins TRBV5-1 and TRBJ2-7; TRBD2 matches 10 bases. From germline, CDR1 is SGHRS and CDR2 YFSETQ. The V gene end was trimmed by 3 bases and the J gene end by 3 bases; junction bases not matched to a gene: 6. The CDR3 has 15 amino acids. The CDR3 is CASSYLAGENYEQYF. For the CDR3, the DNA is TGCGCCAGCAGCTACCTAGCGGGAGAAAACTACGAGCAGTACTTC. Full variable domain (remainder filled in from reference TRBV5-1 and TRBJ2-7): KAGVTQTPRYLIKTRGQQVTLSCSPISGHRSVSWYQQTPGQGLQFLFEYFSETQRNKGNFPGRFSGRQFSNSRSEMNVSTLELGDSALYLCASSYLAGENYEQYFGPGTRLTVT.

In this sample, this clonotype turned up many times. This chain links TRBV4-1 with TRBJ2-7; 8 bases line up with TRBD2. Germline CDR1 MGHRA, CDR2 YSYEKL. The CDR3 loop spans 14 amino acids. Losses at the gene ends were 2 bases for V and 4 bases for J; bases not matched to a gene: 4. The CDR3 sequence is CASSQLAGPYEQYF. The CDR3 bases are TGCGCCAGCAGCCAACTAGCGGGTCCGTACGAGCAGTACTTC.

The rearrangement uses TRBV12-3 or TRBV12-4 and TRBJ2-3; D uncertain. There are 12 residues in the CDR3. Trimming cost V 6 bases and J 5 bases, with 9 bases left between them. DNA for the CDR3: TGTGCCAGCAGCTTGGATGTAGATACGCAGTATTTT. Translating it yields CASSLDVDTQYF.

This clonotype turned up a few times. This chain joins TRBV9 and TRBJ2-3, with TRBD2 matching over 7 bases. The CDR3 sequence is 16 residues long. The V and J ends lost 0 bases and 2 bases, in that order; junction bases with no gene match: 6. Germline assignment: CDR1 SGDLS and CDR2 YYNGEE. The CDR3 region has the DNA TGTGCCAGCAGCGTAGTAGGAGCGGGGCACACAGATACGCAGTATTTT. This encodes CASSVVGAGHTDTQYF. Full variable domain (remainder filled in from reference TRBV9 and TRBJ2-3): DSGVTQTPKHLITATGQRVTLRCSPRSGDLSVYWYQQSLDQGLQFLIQYYNGEERAKGNILERFSAQQFPDLHSELNLSSLELGDSALYFCASSVVGAGHTDTQYFGPGTRLTVL.

The chain recombines TRBV4-1 with TRBJ2-3, with TRBD1 identical over 8 bases. The CDR3 consists of 15 residues. Germline V gives CDR1 MGHRA, CDR2 YSYEKL. V trimming: 3 bases; J trimming: 3 bases; junction bases outside the gene matches: 5. The CDR3 region is CASSQIQGATDTQYF. CDR3 nucleotides: TGCGCCAGCAGCCAGATCCAGGGGGCGACAGATACGCAGTATTTT.